This entry is about one T cell receptor beta chain. Its antigen remains unidentified. The data were obtained in a study of graft-versus-host responses after intestinal transplantation. Across the whole study: Transplants given to recipients were multivisceral, liver-intestinal, or isolated intestinal. The study gave all recipients anti-thymocyte globulin induction, then tacrolimus and steroids for approximately three years. Study-level points and caveats: Allografts carried high graft-versus-host to host-versus-graft clonal ratios in patients having graft-donor T cell macrochimerism. Ileal or blood samples showed some GvH clones first, and such clones were also found in recipient marrow.

The CDR3 contains 12 residues. Germline V CDR1 and CDR2: GTSNPN, SVGIG (reference sequence). Trimming took 2 bases from V and 4 from J, leaving 9 bases between them. Libraries were prepared by immunoSEQ multiplex PCR; TCRdb keeps only in-frame clonotypes and omits some of them. The sample holds 100,000 or so clones, more than 75% seen once. This receptor was taken from a human donor who was the organ donor for an intestinal transplant. Sequencing used unstimulated CD4+ T cells sorted from spleen or lymph node cells, obtained before transplant. The chain combines TRBV30 with TRBJ2-7; a possible D gene is TRBD1 (6 bases). CDR3: CAWSPQGYEQYF. Here the CDR3 DNA reads TGTGCCTGGAGTCCACAGGGTTACGAGCAGTACTTC. Full variable domain (remainder filled in from reference TRBV30 and TRBJ2-7): SQTIHQWPATLVQPVGSPLSLECTVEGTSNPNLYWYRQAAGRGLQLLFYSVGIGQISSEVPQNLSASRPQDRQFILSSKKLLLSDSGFYLCAWSPQGYEQYFGPGTRLTVT.